A selection of T cell receptor beta chains follows, all from one sample in a study of blood T cell repertoires in COVID-19. Here immunoSEQ multiplex PCR was the method, and the copy in TCRdb shows in-frame clones only, minus some. Among 40,000 to 50,000 clones listed, 90% were seen once. Sequencing was performed on peripheral blood. The receptor source for this set is a man between 65 and 79 years old with acute or convalescent COVID-19. The CDR3 runs from the conserved cysteine through the conserved F or W. Each record gives: D gene, V gene, CDR3 length, J gene, CDR3 protein. D genes are given only for firm matches.

d_gene: -
v_gene: TRBV28
len: 13
j_gene: TRBJ1-4
CDR3aa: CATAVATNEKLFF

d_gene: TRBD1
v_gene: TRBV5-1
len: 15
j_gene: TRBJ1-2
CDR3aa: CASSPGQGADYGYTF

d_gene: TRBD1
v_gene: TRBV29-1
len: 13
j_gene: TRBJ2-3
CDR3aa: CSVEGDRTDTQYF

d_gene: -
v_gene: TRBV7-2
len: 15
j_gene: TRBJ1-1
CDR3aa: CASSFDSRSNTEAFF

d_gene: TRBD1
v_gene: TRBV7-8
len: 15
j_gene: TRBJ1-6
CDR3aa: CASSSRTGDNSPLHF

d_gene: -
v_gene: TRBV28
len: 16
j_gene: TRBJ1-2
CDR3aa: CASSLGDTRALYGYTF

d_gene: -
v_gene: TRBV6-2/TRBV6-3
len: 16
j_gene: TRBJ1-2
CDR3aa: CASSYFSGGLNYGYTF

d_gene: -
v_gene: TRBV30
len: 14
j_gene: TRBJ1-2
CDR3aa: CAWNVRVANYGYTF

d_gene: TRBD2
v_gene: TRBV19
len: 16
j_gene: TRBJ2-5
CDR3aa: CASSMGVAGGQETQYF

d_gene: TRBD2
v_gene: TRBV5-1
len: 15
j_gene: TRBJ2-1
CDR3aa: CASSSGTSGGNEQFF

d_gene: -
v_gene: TRBV9
len: 14
j_gene: TRBJ1-2
CDR3aa: CASSVGRANYGYTF

d_gene: -
v_gene: TRBV5-4
len: 12
j_gene: TRBJ1-2
CDR3aa: CASSFSRYGYTF

d_gene: TRBD2
v_gene: TRBV5-4
len: 12
j_gene: TRBJ2-3
CDR3aa: CASSPLGREQYF

d_gene: TRBD1
v_gene: TRBV11-2
len: 16
j_gene: TRBJ2-7
CDR3aa: CASSSYRDRRPYEQYF

d_gene: -
v_gene: TRBV7-2
len: 13
j_gene: TRBJ2-1
CDR3aa: CASSGFGMNEQFF

d_gene: TRBD2
v_gene: TRBV10-3
len: 13
j_gene: TRBJ2-1
CDR3aa: CAISEAGGQEQFF

d_gene: TRBD1
v_gene: TRBV5-1
len: 14
j_gene: TRBJ1-4
CDR3aa: CASRRDSLNEKLFF

d_gene: -
v_gene: TRBV24-1
len: 17
j_gene: TRBJ1-2
CDR3aa: CATSDLRPWGRRYGYTF

d_gene: -
v_gene: TRBV2
len: 14
j_gene: TRBJ2-5
CDR3aa: CASRDIMGREPQYF

d_gene: TRBD1
v_gene: TRBV27
len: 15
j_gene: TRBJ1-6
CDR3aa: CASSLSDRVNSPLHF

d_gene: -
v_gene: TRBV7-2
len: 13
j_gene: TRBJ1-5
CDR3aa: CASSISTDQPQHF

d_gene: -
v_gene: TRBV27
len: 14
j_gene: TRBJ1-5
CDR3aa: CASRMGYSNQPQHF